This T cell receptor (beta chain) was documented in a study of blood T cell repertoires in COVID-19. This CDR3 has 17 amino acids. In germline, CDR1 is LGHNA, CDR2 YNFKEQ. V shed 3 bases, J shed 1 base, and the junction held 7 bases outside the gene matches. The data were produced by immunoSEQ multiplex PCR, yet TCRdb's version contains in-frame clones alone and is incomplete. This table has tens of thousands of clones, around 91% appearing once. The sequence came from a human donor in a cohort sampled during active COVID-19. This chain uses TRBV4-2 with TRBJ2-3; 10 bases line up with TRBD2. The source material was peripheral blood. CDR3 coding DNA: TGTGCCAGCAGCCAGCTGTTAGCGGGGGGCCGCACAGATACGCAGTATTTT. It is translated as CASSQLLAGGRTDTQYF.